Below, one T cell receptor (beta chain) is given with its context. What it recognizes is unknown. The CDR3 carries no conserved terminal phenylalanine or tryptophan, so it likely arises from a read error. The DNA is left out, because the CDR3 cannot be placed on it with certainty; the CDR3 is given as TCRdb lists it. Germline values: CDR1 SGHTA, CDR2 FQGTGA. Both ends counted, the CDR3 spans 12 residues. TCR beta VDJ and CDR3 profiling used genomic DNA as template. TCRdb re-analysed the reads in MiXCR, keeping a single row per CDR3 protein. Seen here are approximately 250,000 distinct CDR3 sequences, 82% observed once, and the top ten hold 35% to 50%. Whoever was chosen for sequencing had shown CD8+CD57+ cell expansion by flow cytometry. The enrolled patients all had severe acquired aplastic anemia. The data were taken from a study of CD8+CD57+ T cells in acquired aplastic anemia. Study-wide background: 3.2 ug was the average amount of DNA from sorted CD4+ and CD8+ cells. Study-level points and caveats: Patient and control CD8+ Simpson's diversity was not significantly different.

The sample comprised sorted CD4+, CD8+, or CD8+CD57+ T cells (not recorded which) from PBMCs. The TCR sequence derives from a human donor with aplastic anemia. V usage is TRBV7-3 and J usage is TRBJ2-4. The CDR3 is CASSGAGNTQEY.